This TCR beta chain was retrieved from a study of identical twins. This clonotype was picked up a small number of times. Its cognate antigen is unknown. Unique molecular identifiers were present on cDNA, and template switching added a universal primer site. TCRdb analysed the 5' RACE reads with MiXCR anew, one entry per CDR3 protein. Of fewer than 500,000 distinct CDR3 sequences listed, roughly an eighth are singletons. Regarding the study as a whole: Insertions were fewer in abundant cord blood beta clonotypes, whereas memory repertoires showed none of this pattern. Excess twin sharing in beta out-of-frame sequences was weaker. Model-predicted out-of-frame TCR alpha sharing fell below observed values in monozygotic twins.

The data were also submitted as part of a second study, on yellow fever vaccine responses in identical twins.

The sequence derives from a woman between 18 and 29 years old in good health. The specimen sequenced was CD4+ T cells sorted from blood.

Here the CDR3 DNA reads TGTGCCAGCAGCTTGGGCCAGGTTCTCTACGAGCAGTACTTC. This translates into CASSLGQVLYEQYF. This chain connects TRBV5-5 to TRBJ2-7; D remains ambiguous. Germline V CDR1 and CDR2: SGHKS, YYEKEE (reference sequence). The CDR3 contains 14 residues. Trimming left V 0 bases short and J 3 bases short, with 10 bases between.